A selection of T cell receptor beta chains follows, all from one sample in a study of cytomegalovirus exposure and HLA in healthy donors. Data came from immunoSEQ multiplex PCR; TCRdb stores just in-frame clones and leaves some out. The sample comprises approximately 120,000 clones, 73% of which are singletons, and 4.8% rests with the top ten. Sequenced: PBMCs. The receptors shown here come from a man between 60 and 75 years old in good health and CMV-seropositive. CDR3s leave out the opening cysteine and the closing phenylalanine or tryptophan.

v_gene | CDR3aa
TRBV9 | ASSVGRGGYT
TRBV19 | ASSMGTGLQPQH
TRBV7-2 | ASSLSGGSYNEQF
TRBV4-1 | ASSQEDRGNEQF
TRBV7-2 | ASSSFRYEQY
TRBV2 | AGGVFVGYT
TRBV30 | AWDKRRYGYT
TRBV18 | ASSGQGEEQY
TRBV9 | ASSVDPSGGEQY
TRBV5-1 | ASSDDRVHRETQY
TRBV4-2 | ASSLRGDNGEQY